A selection of T cell receptor beta chains follows, all from one sample in a study of a mutant IDH1 vaccine in newly diagnosed glioma. These receptors' targets are unknown. The method was immunoSEQ multiplex PCR; TCRdb's version includes in-frame clones alone and lacks a portion of them. The profile shows approximately 28,000 clones, approximately 82% of them singletons. The sequencing here drew on PBMCs, taken from a glioma patient whose treatment included an IDH1 peptide vaccine. The receptors were sampled from a man younger than 40 with glioma. The CDR3 runs from the conserved cysteine through the conserved F or W. A D gene is named only where the DNA matches it firmly. Clone size is shown for a subset of rows, as once, few, many or a class of expanded clone.

v_gene: TRBV5-4; d_gene: NA; abundance: NA; j_gene: TRBJ2-2; CDR3aa: CASGDSLSRELFF; CDR3nt: TGTGCCAGCGGAGATTCTTTAAGTCGGGAGCTGTTTTTT
v_gene: TRBV1; d_gene: NA; abundance: NA; j_gene: TRBJ2-5; CDR3aa: CTSSQETASQETQYF; CDR3nt: TGCACCAGCAGCCAAGAGACGGCTAGCCAAGAGACCCAGTACTTC
v_gene: TRBV5-4; d_gene: NA; abundance: NA; j_gene: TRBJ1-6; CDR3aa: CASSLGVPGVSSPLHF; CDR3nt: TGTGCCAGCAGCTTGGGGGTCCCAGGGGTGAGTTCACCCCTCCACTTT
v_gene: TRBV5-1; d_gene: NA; abundance: NA; j_gene: TRBJ1-5; CDR3aa: CASSLVGNGDQPQHF; CDR3nt: TGCGCCAGCAGCTTGGTAGGGAACGGCGATCAGCCCCAGCATTTT
v_gene: TRBV2; d_gene: NA; abundance: medium-sized; j_gene: TRBJ1-5; CDR3aa: CASRIEGIQPQHF; CDR3nt: TGTGCCAGCAGAATAGAGGGTATTCAGCCCCAGCATTTT
v_gene: TRBV7-2; d_gene: NA; abundance: NA; j_gene: TRBJ1-1; CDR3aa: CASSLVRVGLEAFF; CDR3nt: TGTGCCAGCAGCTTAGTCCGGGTGGGGCTTGAAGCTTTCTTT
v_gene: TRBV29-1; d_gene: NA; abundance: NA; j_gene: TRBJ1-5; CDR3aa: CSVDDGVGQPQHF; CDR3nt: TGCAGCGTTGACGACGGGGTCGGACAGCCCCAGCATTTT
v_gene: TRBV9; d_gene: NA; abundance: NA; j_gene: TRBJ1-4; CDR3aa: CASALGVNEKLFF; CDR3nt: TGTGCCAGCGCATTGGGGGTGAATGAAAAACTGTTTTTT
v_gene: TRBV27; d_gene: NA; abundance: NA; j_gene: TRBJ2-3; CDR3aa: CASSRGARRGDTQYF; CDR3nt: TGTGCCAGCAGTCGGGGGGCTAGGAGAGGAGATACGCAGTATTTT
v_gene: TRBV10-1; d_gene: NA; abundance: NA; j_gene: TRBJ2-1; CDR3aa: CASSESAQWGEQFF; CDR3nt: TGCGCCAGCAGTGAGTCGGCACAGTGGGGTGAGCAGTTCTTC
v_gene: TRBV6-6; d_gene: TRBD1; abundance: NA; j_gene: TRBJ1-5; CDR3aa: CASIDDRGNQPQHF; CDR3nt: TGTGCCAGCATCGACGACAGGGGCAATCAGCCCCAGCATTTT
v_gene: TRBV10-1; d_gene: NA; abundance: NA; j_gene: TRBJ2-1; CDR3aa: CASSEDSNEQFF; CDR3nt: TGCGCCAGCAGTGAGGATAGCAATGAGCAGTTCTTC
v_gene: TRBV27; d_gene: NA; abundance: NA; j_gene: TRBJ1-5; CDR3aa: CASSYDSNQPQHF; CDR3nt: TGTGCCAGCAGTTATGACAGCAATCAGCCCCAGCATTTT
v_gene: TRBV5-1; d_gene: NA; abundance: NA; j_gene: TRBJ2-3; CDR3aa: CASSLDDTQYF; CDR3nt: TGCGCCAGCAGCTTGGATGATACGCAGTATTTT
v_gene: TRBV6-1; d_gene: NA; abundance: NA; j_gene: TRBJ2-3; CDR3aa: CASSEAVESTDTRYF; CDR3nt: TGTGCCAGCAGTGAAGCGGTAGAGAGCACAGATACGAGGTATTTT
v_gene: TRBV18; d_gene: TRBD1; abundance: NA; j_gene: TRBJ1-5; CDR3aa: CASSLGQGANQPQHF; CDR3nt: TGTGCCAGCTCTCTGGGACAGGGGGCCAATCAGCCCCAGCATTTT
v_gene: TRBV7-9; d_gene: NA; abundance: NA; j_gene: TRBJ1-2; CDR3aa: CASSLAGVGYTF; CDR3nt: TGTGCCAGCAGCCTAGCCGGGGTCGGCTACACCTTC
v_gene: TRBV7-3; d_gene: TRBD2; abundance: NA; j_gene: TRBJ2-7; CDR3aa: CASSLSQPPLAGDSYEQYF; CDR3nt: TGTGCCAGCAGCTTATCCCAACCCCCACTAGCGGGAGATTCCTACGAGCAGTACTTC
v_gene: TRBV4-1; d_gene: NA; abundance: NA; j_gene: TRBJ1-4; CDR3aa: CASSQDLEEKLFF; CDR3nt: TGCGCCAGCAGCCAAGATTTGGAAGAAAAACTGTTTTTT
v_gene: TRBV30; d_gene: NA; abundance: NA; j_gene: TRBJ1-5; CDR3aa: CAWSPTGAYSDYSNQPQHF; CDR3nt: TGTGCCTGGAGTCCAACAGGCGCCTACTCCGATTATAGCAATCAGCCCCAGCATTTT
v_gene: TRBV27; d_gene: TRBD1; abundance: NA; j_gene: TRBJ2-2; CDR3aa: CASSLRGRNTGELFF; CDR3nt: TGTGCCAGCAGCCTCAGGGGGCGGAACACCGGGGAGCTGTTTTTT
v_gene: TRBV27; d_gene: TRBD2; abundance: NA; j_gene: TRBJ2-7; CDR3aa: CASSLGASGSYEQYF; CDR3nt: TGTGCCAGCAGTTTGGGGGCTAGCGGGAGCTACGAGCAGTACTTC
v_gene: TRBV5-1; d_gene: NA; abundance: NA; j_gene: TRBJ1-4; CDR3aa: CASSLGSGTPLEKLFF; CDR3nt: TGCGCCAGCAGCTTGGGGTCAGGGACACCGTTGGAAAAACTGTTTTTT
v_gene: TRBV15; d_gene: NA; abundance: NA; j_gene: TRBJ1-2; CDR3aa: CATSSSRDSWYGYTF; CDR3nt: TGTGCCACCAGCAGCTCTCGGGACTCGTGGTATGGCTACACCTTC
v_gene: TRBV10-2; d_gene: NA; abundance: NA; j_gene: TRBJ1-5; CDR3aa: CASSENSNQPQHF; CDR3nt: TGCGCCAGCAGTGAAAATAGCAATCAGCCCCAGCATTTT
v_gene: TRBV15; d_gene: NA; abundance: NA; j_gene: TRBJ2-7; CDR3aa: CATSRDIVRGDEQYF; CDR3nt: TGTGCCACCAGCAGAGATATTGTCAGGGGGGACGAGCAGTACTTC
v_gene: TRBV28; d_gene: NA; abundance: NA; j_gene: TRBJ1-5; CDR3aa: CASSLVVGNQPQHF; CDR3nt: TGTGCCAGCAGTTTAGTCGTGGGCAATCAGCCCCAGCATTTT
v_gene: TRBV25-1; d_gene: NA; abundance: NA; j_gene: TRBJ2-4; CDR3aa: CASSETPRMGIDKNIQYF; CDR3nt: TGTGCCAGCAGTGAAACGCCTCGTATGGGCATCGACAAAAACATTCAGTACTTC
v_gene: TRBV5-1; d_gene: NA; abundance: NA; j_gene: TRBJ1-1; CDR3aa: CASSPRSGAQGVPEAFF; CDR3nt: TGCGCCAGCAGTCCTCGGTCGGGGGCCCAGGGCGTTCCTGAAGCTTTCTTT
v_gene: TRBV4-3; d_gene: NA; abundance: NA; j_gene: TRBJ2-3; CDR3aa: CASSQDDSTDTQYF; CDR3nt: TGCGCCAGCAGCCAAGACGACAGCACAGATACGCAGTATTTT
v_gene: TRBV5-4; d_gene: NA; abundance: NA; j_gene: TRBJ2-4; CDR3aa: CASSLGAGSKNIQYF; CDR3nt: TGTGCCAGCAGCTTGGGCGCAGGTTCCAAAAACATTCAGTACTTC
v_gene: TRBV30; d_gene: NA; abundance: NA; j_gene: TRBJ2-3; CDR3aa: CAWSVAADTQYF; CDR3nt: TGTGCCTGGAGTGTAGCGGCAGATACGCAGTATTTT
v_gene: TRBV29-1; d_gene: NA; abundance: NA; j_gene: TRBJ1-1; CDR3aa: CSVGDGAGAFF; CDR3nt: TGCAGCGTTGGAGACGGGGCCGGAGCTTTCTTT
v_gene: TRBV2; d_gene: NA; abundance: few; j_gene: TRBJ1-1; CDR3aa: CASSFQGRDTEAFF; CDR3nt: TGTGCCAGCAGCTTTCAGGGGCGGGACACTGAAGCTTTCTTT
v_gene: TRBV5-1; d_gene: NA; abundance: NA; j_gene: TRBJ2-3; CDR3aa: CASSLRTVGPDTQYF; CDR3nt: TGCGCCAGCAGCCTCCGGACGGTCGGTCCAGATACGCAGTATTTT
v_gene: TRBV19; d_gene: TRBD1; abundance: NA; j_gene: TRBJ2-7; CDR3aa: CASSLPGRDRLYEQYF; CDR3nt: TGTGCCAGTAGTCTCCCGGGTCGGGACAGGCTCTACGAGCAGTACTTC
v_gene: TRBV10-1; d_gene: NA; abundance: NA; j_gene: TRBJ2-5; CDR3aa: CASSRTEQETQYF; CDR3nt: TGCGCCAGCTCGAGGACGGAGCAAGAGACCCAGTACTTC
v_gene: TRBV10-1; d_gene: NA; abundance: NA; j_gene: TRBJ2-1; CDR3aa: CASSEGGRGEQFF; CDR3nt: TGCGCCAGCAGTGAAGGGGGTAGAGGTGAGCAGTTCTTC
v_gene: TRBV9; d_gene: NA; abundance: NA; j_gene: TRBJ1-6; CDR3aa: CASSVSVSNSPLHF; CDR3nt: TGTGCCAGCAGCGTAAGTGTTTCTAATTCACCCCTCCACTTT
v_gene: TRBV15; d_gene: TRBD1; abundance: few; j_gene: TRBJ2-7; CDR3aa: CATSSPTGGTTGEQYF; CDR3nt: TGTGCCACCAGCAGCCCGACAGGGGGCACGACGGGGGAGCAGTACTTC
v_gene: TRBV30; d_gene: NA; abundance: NA; j_gene: TRBJ1-2; CDR3aa: CAWSVDQGNYGYTF; CDR3nt: TGTGCCTGGAGTGTGGACCAGGGGAACTATGGCTACACCTTC
v_gene: TRBV19; d_gene: NA; abundance: NA; j_gene: TRBJ2-7; CDR3aa: CASSIGTAYEQYF; CDR3nt: TGTGCCAGTAGTATAGGGACGGCATACGAGCAGTACTTC
v_gene: TRBV5-8; d_gene: TRBD1; abundance: NA; j_gene: TRBJ1-4; CDR3aa: CASTPRTGLF; CDR3nt: TGTGCCAGCACCCCTCGGACAGGGCTTTTT